This T cell receptor (beta chain) came from a study of blood T cell repertoires in COVID-19. Study-level background: T cells, B-cell-depleted T cells, or PBMCs provided the cDNA or gDNA that served as material.

CDR3 size: 13 residues. Germline loops: CDR1 SGHVS, CDR2 FQNEAQ. Trimming stripped 2 bases from V and 8 bases from J, with 12 bases between. Assay used: immunoSEQ multiplex PCR; TCRdb lists only in-frame clones, some missing. The data hold 200,000 to 250,000 clones, with about 86% observed a single time. The clonotype comes from an older woman with acute or convalescent COVID-19. The sample taken for sequencing was peripheral blood. V gene TRBV7-8 combines with J gene TRBJ1-2, with D uncertain. The DNA of the CDR3 is TGTGCCAGCAGCTTACCAGGACTCAGAGGCTACACCTTC. Amino acid sequence: CASSLPGLRGYTF.